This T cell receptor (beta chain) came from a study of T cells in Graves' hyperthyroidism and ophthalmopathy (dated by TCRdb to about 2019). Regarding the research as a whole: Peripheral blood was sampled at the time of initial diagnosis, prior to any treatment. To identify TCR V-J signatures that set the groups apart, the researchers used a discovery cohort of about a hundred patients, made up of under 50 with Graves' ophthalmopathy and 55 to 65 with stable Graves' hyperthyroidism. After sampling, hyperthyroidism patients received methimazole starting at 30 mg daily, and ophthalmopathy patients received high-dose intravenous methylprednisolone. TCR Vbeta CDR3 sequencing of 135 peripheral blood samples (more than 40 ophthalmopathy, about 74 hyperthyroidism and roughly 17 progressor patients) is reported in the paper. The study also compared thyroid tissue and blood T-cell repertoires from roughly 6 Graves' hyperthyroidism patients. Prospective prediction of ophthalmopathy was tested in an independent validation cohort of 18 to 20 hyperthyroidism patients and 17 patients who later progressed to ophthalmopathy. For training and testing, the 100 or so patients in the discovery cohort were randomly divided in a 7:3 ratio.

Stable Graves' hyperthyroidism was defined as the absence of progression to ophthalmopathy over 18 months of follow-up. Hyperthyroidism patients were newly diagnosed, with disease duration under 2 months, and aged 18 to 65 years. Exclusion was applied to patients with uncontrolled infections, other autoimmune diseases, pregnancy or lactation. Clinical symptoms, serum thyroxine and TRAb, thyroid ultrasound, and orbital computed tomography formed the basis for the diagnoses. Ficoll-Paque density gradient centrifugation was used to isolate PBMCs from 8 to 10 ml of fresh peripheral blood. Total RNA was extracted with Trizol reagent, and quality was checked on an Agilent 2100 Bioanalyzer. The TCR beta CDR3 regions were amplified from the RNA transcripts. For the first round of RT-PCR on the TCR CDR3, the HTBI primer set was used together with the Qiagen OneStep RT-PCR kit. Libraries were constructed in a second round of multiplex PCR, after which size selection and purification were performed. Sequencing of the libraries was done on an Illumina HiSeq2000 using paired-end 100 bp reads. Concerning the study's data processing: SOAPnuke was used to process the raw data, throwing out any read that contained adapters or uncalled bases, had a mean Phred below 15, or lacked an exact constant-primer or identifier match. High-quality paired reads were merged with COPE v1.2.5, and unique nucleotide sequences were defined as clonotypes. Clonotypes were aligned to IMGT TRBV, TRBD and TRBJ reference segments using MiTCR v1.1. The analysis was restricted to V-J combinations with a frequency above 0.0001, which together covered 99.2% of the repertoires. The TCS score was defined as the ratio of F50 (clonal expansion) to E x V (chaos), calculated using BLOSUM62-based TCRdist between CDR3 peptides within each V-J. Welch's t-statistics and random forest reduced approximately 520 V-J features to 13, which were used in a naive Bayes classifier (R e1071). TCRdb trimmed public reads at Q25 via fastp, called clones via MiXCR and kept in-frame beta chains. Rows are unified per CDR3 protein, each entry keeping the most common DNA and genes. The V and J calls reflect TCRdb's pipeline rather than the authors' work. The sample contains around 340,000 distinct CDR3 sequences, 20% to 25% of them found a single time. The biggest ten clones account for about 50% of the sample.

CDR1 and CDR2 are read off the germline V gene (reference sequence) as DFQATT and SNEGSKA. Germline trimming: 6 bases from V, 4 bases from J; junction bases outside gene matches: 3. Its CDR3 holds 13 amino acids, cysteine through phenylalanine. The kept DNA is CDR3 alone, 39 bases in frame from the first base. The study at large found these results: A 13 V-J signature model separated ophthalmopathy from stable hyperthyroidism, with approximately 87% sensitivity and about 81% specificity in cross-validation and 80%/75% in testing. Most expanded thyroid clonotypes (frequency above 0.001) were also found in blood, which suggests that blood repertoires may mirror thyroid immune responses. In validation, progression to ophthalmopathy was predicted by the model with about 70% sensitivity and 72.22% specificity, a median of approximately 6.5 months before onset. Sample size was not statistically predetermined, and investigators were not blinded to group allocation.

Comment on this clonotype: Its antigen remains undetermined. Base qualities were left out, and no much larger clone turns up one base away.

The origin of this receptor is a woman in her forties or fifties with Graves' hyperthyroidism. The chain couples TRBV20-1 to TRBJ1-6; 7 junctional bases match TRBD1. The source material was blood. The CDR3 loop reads CSARDSYNSPLHF. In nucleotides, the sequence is TGCAGTGCCAGGGACAGTTATAATTCACCCCTCCACTTT.